These 30 T cell receptor beta chains were sequenced from one sample in a study of blood T cell repertoires in COVID-19. Sequencing was performed with immunoSEQ multiplex PCR; in TCRdb, only in-frame clones are kept and a portion is missing. In the table there are a few hundred thousand clones, around 83% of which are singletons. The sequenced material came from peripheral blood. The receptors stem from an elderly woman with COVID-19, enrolled during active disease.

The chain links TRBV7-9 to TRBJ2-7; TRBD1 aligns across 7 bases. Looked up from germline, CDR1 is SEHNR and CDR2 is FQNEAQ (reference sequence). The CDR3 extends over 13 amino acids. J was trimmed by 6 bases and V by 4 bases; bases with no gene match: 6. CDR3 sequence reads: CASSSLGTAEQYF. CDR3 bases: TGTGCCAGCAGCTCCTTAGGGACAGCCGAGCAGTACTTC.

The chain combines TRBV11-3 with TRBJ1-5; maybe TRBD1 (5 bases). V dropped 3 bases and J dropped 1 base, with 19 bases sitting between them. The CDR3 is made up of 18 amino acids. Germline V gives CDR1 SGHNT, CDR2 YENEEA. DNA for the CDR3: TGTGCCAGCAGCTTTAAAAGGGGAATAGGGGTCAGCAATCAGCCCCAGCATTTT. Translating gives CASSFKRGIGVSNQPQHF.

The V gene is TRBV9, the J gene TRBJ1-3; D ambiguous. Germline lookup yields CDR1 SGDLS and CDR2 YYNGEE. The CDR3 spans 15 residues. Trimming removed 0 bases at V and 0 bases at J, with 7 bases between. The CDR3 loop is CASSVASHSGNTIYF. CDR3 sequence (DNA): TGTGCCAGCAGCGTAGCCAGTCACTCTGGAAACACCATATATTTT.

This sequence joins TRBV7-8 and TRBJ1-1; D may be TRBD1 (5 bases). CDR1 is SGHVS, CDR2 FQNEAQ, per germline. The CDR3 is 12 amino acids. Trimming took 0 bases from V and 11 from J, leaving 10 bases between them. The CDR3: CASSLAGGAAFF. As DNA, the CDR3 is TGTGCCAGCAGCTTAGCCGGCGGGGCGGCTTTCTTT.

The rearrangement uses TRBV7-3 and TRBJ1-1, with 8 bases lining up with TRBD1. This CDR3 contains 13 residues. With 8 bases clipped from V and 8 bases from J, the junction kept 10 bases outside the gene matches. The germline CDR1 and CDR2 sequences are SGHTA and FQGTGA. DNA of the CDR3: TGTGCCAGCGGGCCGAGACAGGGGCGGGAAGCTTTCTTT. Protein: CASGPRQGREAFF.

This chain links TRBV28 with TRBJ1-5, with no clear D. CDR1 and CDR2 (germline): MDHEN, SYDVKM. Trimming pared 3 bases from V and 5 bases from J, leaving 11 bases between. The CDR3 consists of 14 residues. This chain's CDR3 is CASSFPMRDQPQHF. CDR3 nucleotide sequence: TGTGCCAGCAGTTTCCCGATGAGGGATCAGCCCCAGCATTTT.

This chain links TRBV7-9 with TRBJ1-2; 8 nucleotides align to TRBD1. The CDR3 totals 15 residues. In germline, CDR1 is SEHNR, CDR2 FQNEAQ (reference sequence). The V gene end was trimmed by 2 bases and the J gene end by 7 bases; junction bases not matched to a gene: 9. Written as DNA, the CDR3 is TGTGCCAGCAGCTTACAAGGGACAGGTAATAGTGGCTACACCTTC. This translates into CASSLQGTGNSGYTF. The full variable domain, in which reference TRBV7-9 and TRBJ1-2 provide the parts outside the CDR3, is DTGVSQNPRHKITKRGQNVTFRCDPISEHNRLYWYRQTLGQGPEFLTYFQNEAQLEKSRLLSDRFSAERPKGSFSTLEIQRTEQGDSAMYLCASSLQGTGNSGYTFGSGTRLTVV.

The chain recombines TRBV30 with TRBJ2-7; D not certain. CDR1 is GTSNPN, CDR2 SVGIG, per germline (reference sequence). The ends were cut back, 2 bases at V and 6 bases at J, with 20 bases in the middle. CDR3 length: 15 amino acids. CDR3 amino acids: CAWSPLRLRRSEQYF. The CDR3 DNA follows: TGTGCCTGGAGTCCCCTCAGGCTTCGAAGGTCCGAGCAGTACTTC.

The chain recombines TRBV30 with TRBJ1-2; 7 bases are shared with TRBD1. The length of the CDR3 is 13 residues. The V gene's germline CDR1 is GTSNPN and CDR2 SVGIG (reference sequence). In DNA form, the CDR3 reads TGTGCTTGGGACAGTCCAACTAACTATGGCTACACCTTC. Translation: CAWDSPTNYGYTF.

The J gene is TRBJ2-7, the V gene TRBV6-2 or TRBV6-3; 9 nucleotides line up with TRBD2. V was pared by 2 bases and J by 0 bases, with 11 bases of the junction left unmatched. CDR3 length: 18 amino acids. Germline CDR1 MNHEY, CDR2 SVGEGT. CDR3 amino acids: CASSYRAGGLHSSYEQYF. CDR3 sequence (DNA): TGTGCCAGCAGTTACCGAGCGGGAGGCCTACACAGCTCCTACGAGCAGTACTTC.

The chain links TRBV30 to TRBJ2-7; the match to TRBD2 covers 12 bases. The ends lost 4 bases at V and 6 bases at J; junction bases unmatched: 10. There are 15 residues in the CDR3. Germline CDR1 reads GTSNPN; CDR2 reads SVGIG (reference sequence). CDR3 in DNA: TGTGCCTGGACCTCTGGGCCTAGCGGGAGGGTCGAGCAGTACTTC. Translating gives CAWTSGPSGRVEQYF.

The chain employs TRBV24-1 and TRBJ1-2; TRBD1 aligns across 7 bases. The CDR3 has 14 residues. Trimming removed 2 bases from V and 8 bases from J; junction bases left unmatched: 7. Germline V gene lookup returns CDR1 KGHDR and CDR2 SFDVKD. The CDR3 loop reads CATSDSTGSWGYTF. For the CDR3, the DNA is TGTGCCACCAGTGATTCGACAGGGTCCTGGGGCTACACCTTC.

The rearrangement uses TRBV3-1 (or the pseudogene TRBV3-2) and TRBJ1-4, with a possible D match to TRBD1 (5 bases). This CDR3 has 13 residues. Germline V gene lookup returns CDR1 LGHDT and CDR2 YNNKEL (reference sequence). V lost 5 bases and J lost 8, with 12 bases in between. CDR3 coding DNA: TGTGCCAGCAGCGCGGGACCGGGGGAAAAACTGTTTTTT. This encodes CASSAGPGEKLFF.

The V call is TRBV23-1, the J call TRBJ1-1; unclear D gene. TRBV23-1 is noted as an ORF with a role that remains uncertain. The CDR3 covers 11 residues. The germline V and J ends were trimmed by 8 bases and 3 bases, with 7 bases remaining between them. The CDR3 reads CASQRHTEAFF. The CDR3 region has the DNA TGCGCCAGCCAGCGGCACACTGAAGCTTTCTTT.

The rearrangement links TRBV9 to TRBJ2-7; D is ambiguous. Looked up from germline, CDR1 is SGDLS and CDR2 is YYNGEE. V lost 0 bases and J 0 bases, leaving 4 bases between the germline ends. The CDR3 sequence is 13 residues long. CDR3 nucleotide sequence: TGTGCCAGCAGCGTAGGTCTCTCCTACGAGCAGTACTTC. Translating it yields CASSVGLSYEQYF.

The V call is TRBV9, the J call TRBJ2-4; 7 nucleotides align to TRBD1. V lost 0 bases and J lost 1; bases outside the gene matches: 4. The germline V gene encodes CDR1 SGDLS and CDR2 YYNGEE. The CDR3 totals 16 residues. CDR3 DNA sequence: TGTGCCAGCAGCGTAGGGCCGGACAGGGCCAAAAACATTCAGTACTTC. This gives the protein CASSVGPDRAKNIQYF.

This clone has only a few counts. This rearrangement joins TRBV28 to TRBJ1-1; a weak D match, TRBD1 (6 bases). The germline V gene has CDR1 MDHEN and CDR2 SYDVKM. Trimming stripped 2 bases from V and 3 bases from J, with 13 bases between. This CDR3 has 15 residues. Here the CDR3 DNA reads TGTGCCAGCAGTTTAATTGGGAGGGGGGACACTGAAGCTTTCTTT. Protein product: CASSLIGRGDTEAFF.

The genes are TRBV6-5 and TRBJ2-1; 9 bases agree with TRBD1. J gave up 8 bases and V 2 bases, and 7 bases lay outside the gene matches. This CDR3 has 15 amino acids. Germline-derived CDR1 and CDR2 are MNHEY and SVGAGI. This CDR3 reads CASSYGTGWADEQFF. In DNA form, the CDR3 reads TGTGCCAGCAGTTACGGGACAGGGTGGGCCGATGAGCAGTTCTTC.

J is TRBJ1-6 and V is TRBV19; 7 positions agree with TRBD1. The CDR3 runs 13 residues. The J segment lost 6 bases and the V segment lost 7 bases, leaving 3 bases of the junction unmatched. Looked up from germline, CDR1 is LNHDA and CDR2 is SQIVND (reference sequence). CDR3 bases: TGTGCCAGTAAAACAGGGGTTAATTCACCCCTCCACTTT. Residues: CASKTGVNSPLHF.

This chain joins TRBV2 and TRBJ1-6; D is possibly TRBD1 (6 bases). The germline V and J ends were trimmed by 4 bases and 10 bases, with 11 bases remaining between them. Germline values: CDR1 SNHLY, CDR2 FYNNEI. There are 13 residues in the CDR3. The CDR3 loop reads CASSVRQGSPLHF. CDR3 DNA: TGTGCCAGCAGTGTCAGGCAGGGGTCACCCCTCCACTTT.

About this clone: At the DNA level, this CDR3 is encoded by other sequences in the same sample as well. The chain links TRBV5-4 to TRBJ1-4, with D tentatively TRBD1 (6 bases). The V gene's germline CDR1 is SGHNT and CDR2 YYREEE (reference sequence). The V end lost 1 base, the J end lost 2 bases, and 6 bases lay between the germline ends. The CDR3 consists of 14 residues. Here the CDR3 reads CASSLRGTNEKLFF. CDR3 bases: TGTGCCAGCAGCTTGAGGGGGACTAATGAAAAACTGTTTTTT.

Comments on this clone: One end of the junction fails to match germline, which may point to a read error. The rearrangement uses TRBV18 and TRBJ2-7; the match to TRBD1 covers 9 bases. Germline V CDR1 and CDR2: KGHSH, LQKENI. The CDR3 has 15 amino acids. The CDR3: CASSPTGTGSYEQYF. CDR3 coding DNA: TGTGCCAGTTCACCCACCGGGACAGGGTCCTACGAGCAGTACTTC.

This clone was counted a single time. The CDR3 loop reads CASRSSGEPGDTQYF. CDR3 sequence (DNA): TGTGCCAGCAGGTCTAGCGGGGAACCAGGAGATACGCAGTATTTT. The rearrangement links TRBV3-1 (or the pseudogene TRBV3-2) to TRBJ2-3, with TRBD2 identical over 9 bases. This CDR3 has 15 amino acids. CDR1 and CDR2 from the germline V gene are LGHDT and YNNKEL (reference sequence). Trimming removed 6 bases from V and 5 bases from J; junction bases left unmatched: 9.

The chain combines TRBV7-2 with TRBJ2-7; tentatively, D is TRBD1 (5 bases). This CDR3 has 17 amino acids. V lost 0 bases to trimming and J lost 3 bases, with 18 bases between them. Germline values: CDR1 SGHTA, CDR2 FQGNSA. As DNA, the CDR3 is TGTGCCAGCAGCTTAGCGCTGTCACAGGACGGAAGCTACGAGCAGTACTTC. Translated: CASSLALSQDGSYEQYF.

The rearrangement links TRBV27 to TRBJ2-1; a weak D match, TRBD1 (7 bases). In germline, CDR1 is MNHEY, CDR2 SMNVEV (reference sequence). The V end lost 6 bases, the J end lost 5 bases, and 20 bases lay between the germline ends. The CDR3 has 16 residues. This CDR3 reads CASSTRQGGFDNEQFF. The CDR3 DNA reads TGTGCCAGCAGCACTCGACAGGGAGGTTTCGACAATGAGCAGTTCTTC.

The CDR3, as DNA: TGTGCCAGCAGGGATTCGGGTATCTATGGCTACACCTTC. It codes for CASRDSGIYGYTF. The chain uses TRBV2 and TRBJ1-2; D not certain. With 6 bases removed from V and 4 bases from J, the gap between germline ends came to 12 bases. Germline lookup yields CDR1 SNHLY and CDR2 FYNNEI. The CDR3 length is 13 residues.

As DNA, the CDR3 is TGTGCCAGCAGTTCCCCCTCGTCTGGGGCCAACGTCCTGACTTTC. This translates into CASSSPSSGANVLTF. The chain has TRBV28 and TRBJ2-6; D is ambiguous. V was shortened by 4 bases and J by 1 base, with 8 bases between the two germline ends. CDR1 and CDR2 from the germline V gene are MDHEN and SYDVKM. CDR3 size: 15 residues.

The DNA of the CDR3 is TGTGCCAGCAGTTACGGACAGGGGATTTACTATGGCTACACCTTC. Translated, it gives CASSYGQGIYYGYTF. The chain couples TRBV6-2 or TRBV6-3 to TRBJ1-2; TRBD1 matches 9 bases. Germline loops: CDR1 MNHEY, CDR2 SVGEGT. The CDR3 has 15 residues. Unmatched junction bases numbered 4, after V lost 2 bases and J lost 3 bases.

This clone has just one count. The chain employs TRBV6-4 and TRBJ2-2; the D gene is possibly TRBD1 (6 bases). Germline V gene sequence: CDR1 MRHNA, CDR2 SNTAGT. V lost 0 bases and J lost 2, with 10 bases in between. This CDR3 spans 16 amino acids. The CDR3, as DNA: TGTGCCAGCAGTGACTCGGCCAGGGGTAACACCGGGGAGCTGTTTTTT. It encodes CASSDSARGNTGELFF.

The rearrangement links TRBV19 to TRBJ2-7; possible D gene TRBD2, 6 bases. V was pared by 5 bases and J by 2 bases, with 10 bases between. The CDR3 spans 13 residues. Germline loops: CDR1 LNHDA, CDR2 SQIVND (reference sequence). The CDR3 protein is CASSPGGAYEQYF. DNA of the CDR3: TGTGCCAGTAGTCCAGGAGGGGCCTACGAGCAGTACTTC.